This T cell receptor (beta chain) was documented in a study of control samples from healthy donors and cancer patients. Profiling relied on immunoSEQ multiplex PCR, and the TCRdb table lists in-frame clones only, not all of them. The sample includes tens of thousands of clones, more than 75% of them seen just once. The V gene lost 4 bases and the J gene lost 0 bases, with 7 bases spanning the gap. The CDR3 runs to 14 residues. From germline, CDR1 is LNHDA and CDR2 SQIVND (reference sequence). The TCR sequence derives from a man aged 50-60 years in good health. Sequenced: blood. The V gene is TRBV19, the J gene TRBJ1-3; D gene uncertain. The DNA of the CDR3 is TGTGCCAGTAGTACCATGAGCTCTGGAAACACCATATATTTT. Residues: CASSTMSSGNTIYF. Looking up the rest from reference TRBV19 and TRBJ1-3 gives the full variable domain: DGGITQSPKYLFRKEGQNVTLSCEQNLNHDAMYWYRQDPGQGLRLIYYSQIVNDFQKGDIAEGYSVSREKKESFPLTVTSAQKNPTAFYLCASSTMSSGNTIYFGEGSWLTVV.